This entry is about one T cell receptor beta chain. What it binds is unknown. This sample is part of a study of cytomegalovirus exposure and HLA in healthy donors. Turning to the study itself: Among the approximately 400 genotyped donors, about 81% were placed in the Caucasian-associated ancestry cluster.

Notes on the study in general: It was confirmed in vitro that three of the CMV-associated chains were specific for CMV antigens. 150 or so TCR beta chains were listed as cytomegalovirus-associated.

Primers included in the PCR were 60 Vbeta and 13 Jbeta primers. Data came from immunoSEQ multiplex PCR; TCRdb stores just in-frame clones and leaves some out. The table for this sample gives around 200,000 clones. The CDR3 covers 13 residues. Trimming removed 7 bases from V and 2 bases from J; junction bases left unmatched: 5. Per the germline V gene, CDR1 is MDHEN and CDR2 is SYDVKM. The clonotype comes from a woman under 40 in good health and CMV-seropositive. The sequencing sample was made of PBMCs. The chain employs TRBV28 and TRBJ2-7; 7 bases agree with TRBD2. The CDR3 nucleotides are TGTGCCAGCAAGGCGGGAGCAACCTACGAGCAGTACTTC. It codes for CASKAGATYEQYF.